This entry describes one T cell receptor beta chain. The antigen is unknown. This table comes from immunoSEQ multiplex PCR, and its TCRdb copy is limited to in-frame clones, with some not included. Altogether around 62,000 clones are present, roughly 84% being singletons, with the ten largest covering 0.38%. CDR3 size: 14 residues. In germline, CDR1 is SGDLS, CDR2 YYNGEE. Trimming cost V 0 bases and J 7 bases; bases outside gene matches: 3. The record originates from a study of OX40 agonist ivuxolimab in advanced cancers. As for the study in general: An agonistic human IgG2 monoclonal antibody against OX40 (CD134) was given. Whole-study results and caveats: Among patients with partial responses at 0.1-3.0 mg/kg, clonal expansion was among the lowest.

Sequenced here: CD4+ or CD8+ T cells sorted from blood, sampled in a trial of the OX40 agonist ivuxolimab. This receptor was identified in an adult with an advanced solid tumor such as melanoma, head and neck, liver or kidney cancer. The V gene is TRBV9, the J gene TRBJ1-2, with TRBD1 matching over 10 bases. CDR3 nucleotide sequence: TGTGCCAGCAGCGTAGGACAGGGGGCTTTTGGCTACACCTTC. It yields the protein CASSVGQGAFGYTF.